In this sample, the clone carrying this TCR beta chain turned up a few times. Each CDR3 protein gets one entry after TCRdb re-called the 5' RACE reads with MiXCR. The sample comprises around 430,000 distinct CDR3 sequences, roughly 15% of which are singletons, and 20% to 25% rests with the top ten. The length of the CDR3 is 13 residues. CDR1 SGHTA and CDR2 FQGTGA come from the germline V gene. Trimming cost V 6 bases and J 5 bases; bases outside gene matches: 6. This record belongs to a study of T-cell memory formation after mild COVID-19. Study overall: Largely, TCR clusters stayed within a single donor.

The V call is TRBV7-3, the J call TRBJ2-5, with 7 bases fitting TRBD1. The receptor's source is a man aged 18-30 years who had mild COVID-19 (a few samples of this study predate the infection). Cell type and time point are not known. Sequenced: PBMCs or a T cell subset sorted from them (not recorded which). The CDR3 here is CASSRSRGETQYF. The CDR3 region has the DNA TGTGCCAGCAGTCGGTCCAGGGGGGAGACCCAGTACTTC.